This T cell receptor (beta chain) is from a study of PD-1 blockade in classical Hodgkin lymphoma. Germline CDR1 and CDR2: SGHRS and YFSETQ. Trimming pared 4 bases from V and 4 bases from J, leaving 17 bases between. The CDR3 covers 15 residues. Every patient had relapsed following autologous stem cell transplantation, and cohorts differed in brentuximab vedotin exposure. The method was immunoSEQ multiplex PCR; TCRdb's version includes in-frame clones alone and lacks a portion of them. This table holds almost 85,000 clones, 89% found once. The receptor was isolated from a human donor with classical Hodgkin lymphoma. The chain has TRBV5-1 and TRBJ1-2, with D possibly matching TRBD1 (6 bases). The sequences come from peripheral blood mononuclear cells (PBMCs), collected at baseline. CDR3 DNA: TGCGCCAGCAGCCAAACAACAGGGCAGAGCTATGGCTACACCTTC. Its protein product is CASSQTTGQSYGYTF. The full variable domain, its missing parts supplied by reference TRBV5-1 and TRBJ1-2, is KAGVTQTPRYLIKTRGQQVTLSCSPISGHRSVSWYQQTPGQGLQFLFEYFSETQRNKGNFPGRFSGRQFSNSRSEMNVSTLELGDSALYLCASSQTTGQSYGYTFGSGTRLTVV.